This is a list of T cell receptor beta chains from one sample in a study of CD8 T cells in ankylosing spondylitis. TCRdb recomputed calls from the 5' RACE reads with MiXCR, one row per CDR3 protein. The sample includes about 200,000 distinct CDR3 sequences, about 6.7% seen only once; the top ten take 12% to 15%. The sample taken for sequencing was blood, either unsorted or a sorted T cell fraction (not recorded which). The source is a male donor with ankylosing spondylitis. The CDR3 runs from the conserved cysteine through the conserved F or W. The D gene is left open where the match is weak. Expanded clones get a size class; other rows say once, few or many, or leave the size out.

abundance | j_gene | d_gene | v_gene | CDR3nt | CDR3aa
NA | TRBJ2-7 | NA | TRBV7-9 | TGTGCCAGCAGCGGAAGTGGGGGTTGGGACGAGCAGTACTTC | CASSGSGGWDEQYF
many | TRBJ1-2 | NA | TRBV15 | TGTGCCACCAGCAGAGCCAGGGTACTAGGCGGCTACACCTTC | CATSRARVLGGYTF
NA | TRBJ2-2 | NA | TRBV12-3/TRBV12-4 | TGTGCCAGCAGGGAGCTCCTCAACACCGGGGAGCTGTTTTTT | CASRELLNTGELFF
few | TRBJ2-7 | TRBD2 | TRBV6-2/TRBV6-3 | TGTGCCAGCAGCCCTACCGGGAGGGCCCACGAGCAGTACTTC | CASSPTGRAHEQYF
many | TRBJ1-1 | NA | TRBV2 | TGTGCCAGCAGTGATTGGACTGAAGCTTTCTTT | CASSDWTEAFF
many | TRBJ1-2 | NA | TRBV29-1 | TGCAGCGTTAATCAGAACCTATATGGCTACACCTTC | CSVNQNLYGYTF
many | TRBJ2-1 | TRBD1 | TRBV4-3 | TGCGCCAGCAGCCGGACAGGGATGGAGCAGTTCTTC | CASSRTGMEQFF
NA | TRBJ2-1 | NA | TRBV5-6 | TGTGCCAGCAACCTCGTAGCGGAGGGCTCCTACAATGAGCAGTTCTTC | CASNLVAEGSYNEQFF
many | TRBJ2-7 | NA | TRBV5-1 | TGCGCCAGCAGCTTGTGGTCAGGGGGGAACTGGGAGCAGTACTTC | CASSLWSGGNWEQYF
many | TRBJ2-7 | TRBD2 | TRBV7-9 | TGTGCCAGCAGCCCGCGACTAGCGGGAATGAACGAGCAGTACTTC | CASSPRLAGMNEQYF
few | TRBJ1-6 | TRBD1 | TRBV19 | TGTGCCAGTAGTCCTGCCGGGACAGGGTTTTCACCCCTCCACTTT | CASSPAGTGFSPLHF
many | TRBJ2-1 | NA | TRBV2 | TGTGCCAGCAGTTCGTCTAATTACAATGAGCAGTTCTTC | CASSSSNYNEQFF
many | TRBJ2-2 | NA | TRBV27 | TGTGCCAGCAGTTGGGGACTTCCGTCGGGGGAGCTGTTTTTT | CASSWGLPSGELFF
many | TRBJ1-2 | NA | TRBV20-1 | TGCAGTGCTAGAGGAGGGGGAATTAACTATGGCTACACCTTC | CSARGGGINYGYTF
many | TRBJ1-1 | NA | TRBV4-2 | TGTGCCAGCAGCCAACCCTCTGGCAGGGCGGTCGTTGAAGCTTTCTTT | CASSQPSGRAVVEAFF
NA | TRBJ1-6 | TRBD1 | TRBV6-2/TRBV6-3 | TGTGCCAGCAGTTCAATCCGGGACAGAAATTCACCCCTCCACTTT | CASSSIRDRNSPLHF
many | TRBJ1-1 | NA | TRBV27 | TGTGCCAGCAGTTTAGGGGGCACCCTTTTTACTGAAGCTTTCTTT | CASSLGGTLFTEAFF
NA | TRBJ2-5 | NA | TRBV10-2 | TGCGCCAGCAGTGATGTAGGGGTAAAGGAGACCCAGTACTTC | CASSDVGVKETQYF
NA | TRBJ1-4 | NA | TRBV4-1 | TGCGCCAGCAGTGAGGTTGCCCCTGGGGTGAATGAAAAACTGTTTTTT | CASSEVAPGVNEKLFF
many | TRBJ1-2 | NA | TRBV28 | TGTGCCAGCAGTTTATGGGGCGGCGAAGGTGAGAACTATGGCTACACCTTC | CASSLWGGEGENYGYTF
many | TRBJ1-5 | TRBD1 | TRBV27 | TGTGCCAGCAGTTGGACAGGGCCGAATCAGCCCCAGCATTTT | CASSWTGPNQPQHF
many | TRBJ1-5 | NA | TRBV7-9 | TGTGCCAGCAGCAACGGACTCTTTAGCAATCAGCCCCAGCATTTT | CASSNGLFSNQPQHF
many | TRBJ1-1 | NA | TRBV28 | TGTGCCAGCGGGGACGGTTTGAACACTGAAGCTTTCTTT | CASGDGLNTEAFF
many | TRBJ1-1 | NA | TRBV5-5 | TGTGCCAGCACCTCGGGACGGGAAGCTTTCTTT | CASTSGREAFF
many | TRBJ2-1 | NA | TRBV5-1 | TGCCCCCACGGGGAGGATCGGAGCCGCTACAATGAGCAGTTCTTC | CPHGEDRSRYNEQFF